A selection of T cell receptor beta chains follows, all from one sample in a study of blood T cells in healthy people across ages. TCRdb fed the 5' RACE reads into MiXCR, producing one record per CDR3 protein. The sample records about 1.8 million distinct CDR3 sequences, just under 50% being singletons. The sample comprised blood. The receptors stem from a woman in her thirties or forties in good health. CDR3s include the opening cysteine and the closing phenylalanine or tryptophan. A D gene is named only where the DNA matches it firmly. Clone size is stated in some rows and not others, as once, few, many or a class when expanded.

j_call: TRBJ2-7; d_call: TRBD2; v_call: TRBV11-2; clone_size: -; cdr3_aa: CASSGASSYNEQYF; cdr3_nt: TGTGCGAGCAGCGGGGCGAGCTCCTACAATGAGCAGTACTTC
j_call: TRBJ2-5; d_call: -; v_call: TRBV21-1; clone_size: -; cdr3_aa: CASDPSGGPQETQYF; cdr3_nt: TGTGCCAGCGACCCTAGCGGGGGGCCTCAAGAGACCCAGTACTTC
j_call: TRBJ2-5; d_call: -; v_call: TRBV6-5; clone_size: -; cdr3_aa: CASSTTGDYGQYF; cdr3_nt: TGTGCCAGCAGCACAACAGGGGACTACGGGCAGTACTTC
j_call: TRBJ2-1; d_call: -; v_call: TRBV20-1; clone_size: -; cdr3_aa: CSARFPGSSNNEQFF; cdr3_nt: TGCAGTGCTAGATTTCCAGGGAGCTCAAACAATGAGCAGTTCTTC
j_call: TRBJ2-5; d_call: TRBD2; v_call: TRBV28; clone_size: -; cdr3_aa: CASTLAGLAGRRETQYF; cdr3_nt: TGTGCCAGCACCCTCGCCGGACTAGCGGGGAGGCGAGAGACCCAGTACTTC
j_call: TRBJ2-6; d_call: -; v_call: TRBV5-1; clone_size: once; cdr3_aa: CVSSLQGGTVSSGANVLTF; cdr3_nt: TGCGTCAGCAGCCTGCAGGGTGGGACCGTTAGCTCTGGGGCCAACGTCCTGACTTTC
j_call: TRBJ2-5; d_call: -; v_call: TRBV20-1; clone_size: few; cdr3_aa: CSARDGALRTGETQYF; cdr3_nt: TGCAGTGCTAGAGATGGGGCCCTCCGTACTGGAGAGACCCAGTACTTC
j_call: TRBJ2-1; d_call: TRBD1; v_call: TRBV29-1; clone_size: few; cdr3_aa: CSVWTGGYEQFF; cdr3_nt: TGCAGCGTTTGGACAGGGGGCTATGAGCAGTTCTTC
j_call: TRBJ2-4; d_call: TRBD1; v_call: TRBV2; clone_size: few; cdr3_aa: CASSKNRGAKNIQYF; cdr3_nt: TGTGCCAGCAGTAAAAACAGGGGAGCCAAAAACATTCAGTACTTC
j_call: TRBJ1-6; d_call: -; v_call: TRBV6-5; clone_size: -; cdr3_aa: CASSYSTATINSPLHF; cdr3_nt: TGTGCCAGCAGTTACTCGACCGCCACGATAAATTCACCCCTCCACTTT
j_call: TRBJ2-2; d_call: TRBD1; v_call: TRBV5-5; clone_size: -; cdr3_aa: CASSLSGQGDDTGELFF; cdr3_nt: TGTGCCAGCAGCTTGTCAGGACAGGGGGACGACACCGGGGAGCTGTTTTTT
j_call: TRBJ2-3; d_call: -; v_call: TRBV4-3; clone_size: few; cdr3_aa: CASSQWRISATDTQYF; cdr3_nt: TGCGCCAGCAGCCAGTGGAGGATTAGCGCTACAGATACGCAGTATTTT
j_call: TRBJ1-2; d_call: TRBD1; v_call: TRBV20-1; clone_size: -; cdr3_aa: CSASSTGNDLYGYTF; cdr3_nt: TGCAGTGCTAGTTCGACAGGGAACGACCTCTATGGCTACACCTTC
j_call: TRBJ2-1; d_call: -; v_call: TRBV27; clone_size: -; cdr3_aa: CASSAHRYNEQFF; cdr3_nt: TGTGCCAGCAGTGCCCATCGTTACAATGAGCAGTTCTTC
j_call: TRBJ1-6; d_call: -; v_call: TRBV4-2; clone_size: few; cdr3_aa: CASSQTRQYNSPLHF; cdr3_nt: TGTGCCAGCAGCCAAACCCGACAGTATAATTCACCCCTCCACTTT
j_call: TRBJ1-2; d_call: -; v_call: TRBV5-6; clone_size: -; cdr3_aa: CASSEGFYGYTF; cdr3_nt: TGTGCCAGCAGCGAAGGATTCTATGGCTACACCTTC
j_call: TRBJ2-1; d_call: TRBD2; v_call: TRBV7-8; clone_size: -; cdr3_aa: CASSWRISGGAPGTGNEQFF; cdr3_nt: TGTGCCAGCAGCTGGCGCATTAGCGGGGGGGCCCCGGGTACGGGCAATGAGCAGTTCTTC
j_call: TRBJ1-4; d_call: -; v_call: TRBV20-1; clone_size: few; cdr3_aa: CSQTANEKLFF; cdr3_nt: TGCAGTCAGACAGCTAATGAAAAACTGTTTTTT
j_call: TRBJ2-5; d_call: TRBD1; v_call: TRBV7-9; clone_size: -; cdr3_aa: CASSLRTGRRETQYF; cdr3_nt: TGTGCCAGCAGCTTACGGACAGGGAGGCGAGAGACCCAGTACTTC
j_call: TRBJ1-4; d_call: -; v_call: TRBV15; clone_size: -; cdr3_aa: CATSIGGFNEKLFF; cdr3_nt: TGTGCCACCAGCATCGGGGGGTTTAATGAAAAACTGTTTTTT
j_call: TRBJ1-2; d_call: -; v_call: TRBV20-1; clone_size: -; cdr3_aa: CSANRAINYGYTF; cdr3_nt: TGCAGTGCCAATCGGGCCATTAACTATGGCTACACCTTC
j_call: TRBJ2-5; d_call: TRBD1; v_call: TRBV5-5; clone_size: -; cdr3_aa: CASSSTGTEISYDQYF; cdr3_nt: TGTGCCAGCAGCTCCACCGGGACAGAGATCTCCTACGATCAGTACTTC
j_call: TRBJ2-7; d_call: TRBD2; v_call: TRBV4-2; clone_size: -; cdr3_aa: CASSQDPSGRDYEQYF; cdr3_nt: TGTGCCAGCAGCCAAGATCCTAGCGGGAGAGACTACGAGCAGTACTTC
j_call: TRBJ2-3; d_call: -; v_call: TRBV12-5; clone_size: -; cdr3_aa: CASGPQYF; cdr3_nt: TGTGCTAGTGGACCGCAGTATTTT
j_call: TRBJ2-1; d_call: TRBD1; v_call: TRBV3-1; clone_size: few; cdr3_aa: CASSQGQGAVDEQFF; cdr3_nt: TGTGCCAGCAGCCAAGGACAGGGGGCGGTGGATGAGCAGTTCTTC
j_call: TRBJ1-1; d_call: -; v_call: TRBV20-1; clone_size: -; cdr3_aa: CSARDRVALTEAFF; cdr3_nt: TGCAGTGCTAGAGATCGAGTAGCTCTCACTGAAGCTTTCTTT
j_call: TRBJ2-5; d_call: -; v_call: TRBV7-2; clone_size: -; cdr3_aa: CASTPRPGETQYF; cdr3_nt: TGTGCCAGTACTCCGAGACCCGGGGAGACCCAGTACTTC
j_call: TRBJ1-5; d_call: -; v_call: TRBV27; clone_size: few; cdr3_aa: CASSHREFSNQPQHF; cdr3_nt: TGTGCCAGCAGTCACAGGGAGTTTAGCAATCAGCCCCAGCATTTT
j_call: TRBJ2-3; d_call: TRBD2; v_call: TRBV29-1; clone_size: few; cdr3_aa: CSVGGLAGVGTDTQYF; cdr3_nt: TGCAGCGTTGGAGGACTAGCGGGGGTGGGCACAGATACGCAGTATTTT
j_call: TRBJ2-3; d_call: -; v_call: TRBV7-9; clone_size: -; cdr3_aa: CASTLGGQPTDTQYF; cdr3_nt: TGTGCCAGCACCCTAGGGGGGCAGCCCACAGATACGCAGTATTTT
j_call: TRBJ2-7; d_call: -; v_call: TRBV20-1; clone_size: once; cdr3_aa: CSASSGGQPYEQYF; cdr3_nt: TGCAGTGCAAGTTCGGGAGGACAGCCCTACGAGCAGTACTTC
j_call: TRBJ2-3; d_call: TRBD2; v_call: TRBV29-1; clone_size: -; cdr3_aa: CSVVPGGNTDTQYF; cdr3_nt: TGCAGCGTTGTCCCGGGGGGTAACACAGATACGCAGTATTTT
j_call: TRBJ2-7; d_call: -; v_call: TRBV10-3; clone_size: -; cdr3_aa: CAISEGTADEQYF; cdr3_nt: TGTGCCATCAGTGAAGGTACAGCCGACGAGCAGTACTTC
j_call: TRBJ2-3; d_call: -; v_call: TRBV7-2; clone_size: -; cdr3_aa: CASGFPSTDTQYF; cdr3_nt: TGTGCCAGCGGGTTTCCTAGCACAGATACGCAGTATTTT
j_call: TRBJ2-7; d_call: TRBD2; v_call: TRBV14; clone_size: few; cdr3_aa: CASSLGGALASGGPSFPYEQYF; cdr3_nt: TGTGCCAGCAGCCTTGGGGGGGCATTGGCTAGCGGGGGGCCATCGTTCCCCTACGAGCAGTACTTC
j_call: TRBJ2-1; d_call: -; v_call: TRBV27; clone_size: -; cdr3_aa: CASSLIDSIVNQFF; cdr3_nt: TGTGCCAGCAGTTTAATAGATAGTATTGTTAACCAGTTCTTC
j_call: TRBJ2-5; d_call: TRBD1; v_call: TRBV6-1; clone_size: -; cdr3_aa: CASRTTGGGWQYF; cdr3_nt: TGTGCCAGCAGAACGACAGGGGGTGGGTGGCAGTACTTC
j_call: TRBJ1-6; d_call: TRBD1; v_call: TRBV20-1; clone_size: -; cdr3_aa: CSAKPGQGRYNSPLHF; cdr3_nt: TGCAGTGCTAAACCGGGACAGGGGCGCTATAATTCACCCCTCCACTTT
j_call: TRBJ2-7; d_call: -; v_call: TRBV5-1; clone_size: few; cdr3_aa: CASSLVAGVNSYEQYF; cdr3_nt: TGCGCCAGCAGCTTGGTAGCAGGGGTCAACTCCTACGAGCAGTACTTC
j_call: TRBJ1-4; d_call: -; v_call: TRBV6-5; clone_size: few; cdr3_aa: CASSYSAGPPEKLFF; cdr3_nt: TGTGCCAGCAGTTACTCGGCAGGGCCACCTGAAAAACTGTTTTTT
j_call: TRBJ2-3; d_call: -; v_call: TRBV7-8; clone_size: -; cdr3_aa: CALGGRTDTQYF; cdr3_nt: TGTGCCTTGGGCGGCCGGACAGATACGCAGTATTTT